What follows describes a single T cell receptor beta chain. The V end lost 2 bases, the J end lost 2 bases, and 7 bases lay between the germline ends. CDR1 is SGDLS, CDR2 YYNGEE, per germline. The CDR3 loop spans 13 amino acids. The data stem from a study of patients and donors after allogeneic stem cell transplantation. TCRdb ran MiXCR on the RT-PCR reads and lists one entry per CDR3 protein. The sample consists of roughly 200,000 distinct CDR3 sequences, more than 35% of them appearing once. This chain joins TRBV9 and TRBJ1-1; D is unresolved. The sample was blood, either unsorted or a sorted T cell fraction (not recorded which). The sequence was obtained from a human donor who was either an allogeneic HSCT recipient or a stem cell or donor lymphocyte infusion donor (not recorded which). It is not recorded whose cells these are; they may come from a transplant donor. This CDR3 is CASSVDHNTEAFF. The CDR3 nucleotides are TGTGCCAGCAGCGTTGACCACAACACTGAAGCTTTCTTT. Full variable domain (missing parts from reference TRBV9 and TRBJ1-1): DSGVTQTPKHLITATGQRVTLRCSPRSGDLSVYWYQQSLDQGLQFLIQYYNGEERAKGNILERFSAQQFPDLHSELNLSSLELGDSALYFCASSVDHNTEAFFGQGTRLTVV.